Presented here are 4 T cell receptor beta chains from one specimen sequenced in a study of siplizumab effects on memory and regulatory T cells. Data came from immunoSEQ multiplex PCR; TCRdb stores just in-frame clones and leaves some out. The data hold about 94,000 clones, with 90% to 95% observed a single time. The sample consisted of non-Treg CD4+ T cells sorted from blood. The receptor source for this set is a human donor in good health.

The genes are TRBV5-4 and TRBJ2-5; 8 nucleotides line up with TRBD2. Germline values: CDR1 SGHNT, CDR2 YYREEE (reference sequence). The CDR3 runs 18 residues. The V segment lost 2 bases and the J segment 4 bases; nucleotides outside the gene matches: 16. The CDR3 nucleotides are TGTGCCAGCAGCTTTGCGGTTCGGCCCCGGGAGGGCTTAGAGACCCAGTACTTC. Protein sequence: CASSFAVRPREGLETQYF. The full variable domain, in which reference TRBV5-4 and TRBJ2-5 provide the parts outside the CDR3, is ETGVTQSPTHLIKTRGQQVTLRCSSQSGHNTVSWYQQALGQGPQFIFQYYREEENGRGNFPPRFSGLQFPNYSSELNVNALELDDSALYLCASSFAVRPREGLETQYFGPGTRLLVL.

In this sample, this clone turned up once. The chain joins TRBV5-1 to TRBJ1-3; D uncertain. Germline V gene data show CDR1 as SGHRS and CDR2 as YFSETQ. V shed 1 base and J shed 4 bases, with 15 bases lying between them. The CDR3 length is 16 residues. For the CDR3, the DNA is TGCGCCAGCAGCTTGTCAGGCAGGTCGTCAGGAAACACCATATATTTT. Residues: CASSLSGRSSGNTIYF.

The gene calls are TRBV5-4 and TRBJ2-1; D may be TRBD1 (6 bases). Trimming took 4 bases from V and 5 from J, leaving 22 bases between them. CDR3 length: 17 amino acids. Germline V gene sequence: CDR1 SGHNT, CDR2 YYREEE (reference sequence). CDR3 DNA sequence: TGTGCCAGCAGCCCTCGAGGGGGTAACGGATTCAACAATGAGCAGTTCTTC. Its protein is CASSPRGGNGFNNEQFF.

The rearrangement uses TRBV19 and TRBJ2-2; 7 nucleotides line up with TRBD1. Germline V CDR1 and CDR2: LNHDA, SQIVND (reference sequence). Unmatched junction bases numbered 9, after V lost 7 bases and J lost 4 bases. The length of the CDR3 is 15 residues. The CDR3 region is CASIQNRGGTGELFF. The CDR3 DNA is TGTGCCAGTATCCAAAACAGGGGCGGCACCGGGGAGCTGTTTTTT. The full variable domain, completed using reference TRBV19 and TRBJ2-2, is DGGITQSPKYLFRKEGQNVTLSCEQNLNHDAMYWYRQDPGQGLRLIYYSQIVNDFQKGDIAEGYSVSREKKESFPLTVTSAQKNPTAFYLCASIQNRGGTGELFFGEGSRLTVL.